Reported below is one T cell receptor beta chain. The junction had 1 base not matched to a gene; V was cut back by 2 bases and J by 4 bases. CDR1 MNHEY and CDR2 SMNVEV come from the germline V gene (reference sequence). CDR3 size: 13 residues. The data are from a study of cytomegalovirus exposure and HLA in healthy donors. PCR amplification relied on 60 Vbeta primers (plus 13 Jbeta primers). Repertoires were generated with immunoSEQ multiplex PCR, while TCRdb's copy carries only in-frame clones and drops some. This table holds roughly 120,000 clones, just over 15% found once. Specimen: PBMCs. This TCR came from a woman aged 18-29 years in good health and CMV-seronegative. This rearrangement joins TRBV27 to TRBJ1-2; 7 positions agree with TRBD1. CDR3 region: CASSLQGGYGYTF. The CDR3 DNA reads as TGTGCCAGCAGTTTACAGGGGGGCTATGGCTACACCTTC.